Here is one TCR beta chain with its context. What it binds is not known. Germline CDR1 SGHDT, CDR2 YYEEEE. This CDR3 has 13 amino acids. V shed 4 bases and J shed 3 bases, with 10 bases lying between them. The sample is drawn from a study of cytomegalovirus exposure and HLA in healthy donors. Points from the study as a whole: For most subjects, TCR beta sequences were reported to predict HLA-A and HLA-B alleles with accuracy.

PCR amplification relied on 60 Vbeta primers (plus 13 Jbeta primers). Profiled with immunoSEQ multiplex PCR; TCRdb holds only in-frame clones, not every one. The sample has 100,000 to 150,000 clones, approximately 86% seen once. Healthy bone marrow donors made up the donor group. The genes are TRBV5-6 and TRBJ1-1, with D uncertain. The sample was PBMCs. This TCR was sampled from a boy aged 5 to 17 in good health and CMV-seronegative. The CDR3 sequence: CASSPLQYTEAFF. The DNA for the CDR3 is TGTGCCAGCAGCCCTTTACAGTACACTGAAGCTTTCTTT.